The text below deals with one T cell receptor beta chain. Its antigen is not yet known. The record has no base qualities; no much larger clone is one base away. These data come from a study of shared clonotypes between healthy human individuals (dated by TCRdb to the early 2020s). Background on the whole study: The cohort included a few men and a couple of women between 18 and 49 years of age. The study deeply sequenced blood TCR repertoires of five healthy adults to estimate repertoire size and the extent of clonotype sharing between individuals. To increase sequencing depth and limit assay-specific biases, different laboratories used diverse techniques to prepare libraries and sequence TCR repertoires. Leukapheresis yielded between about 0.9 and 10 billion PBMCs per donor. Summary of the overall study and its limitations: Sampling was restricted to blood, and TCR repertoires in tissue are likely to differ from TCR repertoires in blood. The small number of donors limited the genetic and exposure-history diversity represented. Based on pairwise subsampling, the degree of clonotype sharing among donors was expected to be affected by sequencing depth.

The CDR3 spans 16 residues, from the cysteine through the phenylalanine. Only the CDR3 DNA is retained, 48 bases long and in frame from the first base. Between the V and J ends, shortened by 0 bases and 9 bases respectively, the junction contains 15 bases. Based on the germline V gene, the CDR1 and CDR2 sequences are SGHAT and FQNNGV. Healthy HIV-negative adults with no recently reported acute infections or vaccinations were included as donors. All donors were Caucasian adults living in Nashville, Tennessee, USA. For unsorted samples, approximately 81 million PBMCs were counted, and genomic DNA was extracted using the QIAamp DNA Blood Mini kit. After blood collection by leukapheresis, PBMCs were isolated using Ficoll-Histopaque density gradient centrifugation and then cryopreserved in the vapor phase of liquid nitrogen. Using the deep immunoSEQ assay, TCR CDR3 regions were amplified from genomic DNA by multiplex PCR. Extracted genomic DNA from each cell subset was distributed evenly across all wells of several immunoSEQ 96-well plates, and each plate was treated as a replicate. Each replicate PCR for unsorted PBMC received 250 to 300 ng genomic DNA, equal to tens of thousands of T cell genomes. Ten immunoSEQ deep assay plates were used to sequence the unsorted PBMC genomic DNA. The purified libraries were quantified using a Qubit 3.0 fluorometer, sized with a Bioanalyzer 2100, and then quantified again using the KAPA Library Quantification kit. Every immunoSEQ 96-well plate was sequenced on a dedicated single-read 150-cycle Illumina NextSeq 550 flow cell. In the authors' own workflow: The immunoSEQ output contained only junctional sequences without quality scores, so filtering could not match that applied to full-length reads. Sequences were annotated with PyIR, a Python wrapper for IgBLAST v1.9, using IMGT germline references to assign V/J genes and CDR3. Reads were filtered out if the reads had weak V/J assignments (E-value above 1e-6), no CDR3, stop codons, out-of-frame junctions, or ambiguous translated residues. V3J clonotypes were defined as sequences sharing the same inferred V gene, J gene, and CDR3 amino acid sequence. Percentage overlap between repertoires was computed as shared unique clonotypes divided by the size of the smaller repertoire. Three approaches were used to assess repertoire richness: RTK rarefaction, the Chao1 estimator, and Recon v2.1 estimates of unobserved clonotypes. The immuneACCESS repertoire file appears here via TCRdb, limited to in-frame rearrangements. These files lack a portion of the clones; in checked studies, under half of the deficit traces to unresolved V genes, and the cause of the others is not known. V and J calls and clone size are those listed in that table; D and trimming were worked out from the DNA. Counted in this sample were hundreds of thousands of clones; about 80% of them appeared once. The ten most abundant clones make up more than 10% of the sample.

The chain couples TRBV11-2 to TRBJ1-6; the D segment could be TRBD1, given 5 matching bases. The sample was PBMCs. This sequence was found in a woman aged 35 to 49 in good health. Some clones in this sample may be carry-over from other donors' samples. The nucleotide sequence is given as TGTGCCAGCAGCTTAGAGCCAGGGAGAGTAGGTTCACCCCTCCACTTT. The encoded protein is CASSLEPGRVGSPLHF.